The 21 T cell receptor beta chains below come from one sample, sequenced in a study of T cells after yellow fever vaccination. MiXCR, applied by TCRdb to the 5' RACE reads, yields one record per CDR3 protein. The sample consists of a few hundred thousand distinct CDR3 sequences, roughly 11% of them appearing once. The source material was PBMCs, sampled on the day of the first yellow fever vaccination. These receptors were obtained from a man between 18 and 35 years old who received the YFV17D yellow fever vaccine.

The chain uses TRBV7-9 and TRBJ2-2; D tentatively fits TRBD1 or TRBD2 (5 bases each). The germline V gene has CDR1 SEHNR and CDR2 FQNEAQ (reference sequence). V lost 5 bases and J lost 0, with 16 bases in between. The CDR3 consists of 17 residues. The CDR3 spells CASSPRSGTSNTGELFF. Written as DNA, the CDR3 is TGTGCCAGCAGCCCCCGATCCGGGACGTCGAACACCGGGGAGCTGTTTTTT.

This clonotype was picked up many times. This sequence joins TRBV5-5 and TRBJ2-1; 8 nucleotides match TRBD2. Germline V CDR1 and CDR2: SGHKS, YYEKEE (reference sequence). The CDR3 is 15 residues long. The trim removed 1 base at V and 0 bases at J, leaving 0 bases unmatched. The CDR3 here is CASSLREGSYNEQFF. As DNA, the CDR3 is TGTGCCAGCAGCTTGCGGGAGGGCTCCTACAATGAGCAGTTCTTC. Looking up the rest from reference TRBV5-5 and TRBJ2-1 gives the full variable domain: DAGVTQSPTHLIKTRGQQVTLRCSPISGHKSVSWYQQVLGQGPQFIFQYYEKEERGRGNFPDRFSARQFPNYSSELNVNALLLGDSALYLCASSLREGSYNEQFFGPGTRLTVL.

In this sample, this clonotype turned up a few times. This rearrangement joins TRBV28 to TRBJ2-5; the match to TRBD2 covers 9 bases. Germline trimming cut 1 base from V and 5 bases from J; bases unmatched to any gene: 8. The CDR3 is 16 amino acids. Germline CDR1 MDHEN, CDR2 SYDVKM. CDR3 residues: CASSLSMAGGQETQYF. In DNA form, the CDR3 reads TGTGCCAGCAGTTTATCTATGGCGGGGGGGCAGGAGACCCAGTACTTC. The full variable domain, in which reference TRBV28 and TRBJ2-5 provide the parts outside the CDR3, is DVKVTQSSRYLVKRTGEKVFLECVQDMDHENMFWYRQDPGLGLRLIYFSYDVKMKEKGDIPEGYSVSREKKERFSLILESASTNQTSMYLCASSLSMAGGQETQYFGPGTRLLVL.

This clonotype has more than one count but fewer than ten. The CDR3 loop is CASSTKQGSYEQYF. The CDR3, as DNA: TGTGCCAGCAGTACAAAACAGGGGTCCTACGAGCAGTACTTC. The chain employs TRBV27 and TRBJ2-7, with 7 bases matching TRBD1. The germline V gene has CDR1 MNHEY and CDR2 SMNVEV (reference sequence). The length of the CDR3 is 14 residues. The trim removed 5 bases at V and 1 base at J, leaving 5 bases unmatched.

This clonotype was recorded a few times. The chain has TRBV20-1 and TRBJ2-5; 7 nucleotides match TRBD1. Losses at the gene ends were 6 bases for V and 5 bases for J; bases not matched to a gene: 9. In germline, CDR1 is DFQATT, CDR2 SNEGSKA (reference sequence). This CDR3 is 13 amino acids long. CDR3 DNA: TGCAGTGCCCGCCGACAGGGACGGGAGACCCAGTACTTC. As protein: CSARRQGRETQYF.

The genes are TRBV7-9 and TRBJ2-7; TRBD2 matches at 8 bases. This CDR3 has 15 amino acids. The V segment lost 6 bases and the J segment 3 bases; nucleotides outside the gene matches: 10. Germline CDR1 reads SEHNR; CDR2 reads FQNEAQ (reference sequence). The DNA for the CDR3 is TGTGCCAGCAGTCTATCGGGGGGGGCCTTCTACGAGCAGTACGTC. Protein sequence: CASSLSGGAFYEQYV.

This clonotype was seen a few times. The chain recombines TRBV3-1 with TRBJ1-2; no reliable D call. CDR1 and CDR2 (germline): LGHDT, YNNKEL (reference sequence). V was clipped by 0 bases and J by 8 bases, with 16 bases between them. This CDR3 has 15 residues. This CDR3 is CASSQDIVNARGYTF. The CDR3 nucleotides are TGTGCCAGCAGCCAAGATATCGTCAATGCGAGGGGCTACACCTTC.

This clonotype appeared a few times. This chain uses TRBV7-2 with TRBJ1-1; D may be TRBD1 (6 bases). Germline CDR1 reads SGHTA; CDR2 reads FQGNSA. The ends were cut back, 10 bases at V and 1 base at J, with 13 bases in the middle. The length of the CDR3 is 13 residues. CDR3 nucleotide sequence: TGTGCCATCGGGGGCAGGACGAACACTGAAGCTTTCTTT. Its translation: CAIGGRTNTEAFF. Full variable domain (missing parts from reference TRBV7-2 and TRBJ1-1): GAGVSQSPSNKVTEKGKDVELRCDPISGHTALYWYRQSLGQGLEFLIYFQGNSAPDKSGLPSDRFSAERTGGSVSTLTIQRTQQEDSAVYLCAIGGRTNTEAFFGQGTRLTVV.

This clonotype has a count of ten or more. The rearrangement links TRBV7-9 to TRBJ2-5; D unresolved. Trimming took off 4 bases at V and 5 bases at J, with 5 bases between the two ends. There are 11 residues in the CDR3. Per the germline V gene, CDR1 is SEHNR and CDR2 is FQNEAQ (reference sequence). This CDR3 is CASSYVETQYF. In nucleotides, the CDR3 is TGTGCCAGCAGCTACGTGGAGACCCAGTACTTC.

This clonotype has at least ten counts. V and J are TRBV5-1 and TRBJ2-3; the match to TRBD1 covers 8 bases. Germline V gene data show CDR1 as SGHRS and CDR2 as YFSETQ. This CDR3 is built from 18 residues. V lost 3 bases to trimming and J lost 0 bases; unmatched junction nucleotides: 12. CDR3 loop: CASSYGQGTPASTDTQYF. CDR3 coding DNA: TGCGCCAGCAGCTACGGACAGGGAACTCCTGCTAGCACAGATACGCAGTATTTT. The full variable domain, with the rest looked up from reference TRBV5-1 and TRBJ2-3, is KAGVTQTPRYLIKTRGQQVTLSCSPISGHRSVSWYQQTPGQGLQFLFEYFSETQRNKGNFPGRFSGRQFSNSRSEMNVSTLELGDSALYLCASSYGQGTPASTDTQYFGPGTRLTVL.

The V and J genes are TRBV7-2 and TRBJ1-1; a weak D match, TRBD1 (6 bases). Deletions cut 5 bases from V and 5 bases from J, with 12 bases between. This CDR3 contains 13 residues. Germline CDR1 is SGHTA and CDR2 is FQGNSA. The CDR3 region is CASSLSQGTEAFF. The CDR3 DNA reads TGTGCCAGCAGCCTTTCACAGGGTACTGAAGCTTTCTTT.

This chain links TRBV5-4 with TRBJ2-1; 7 nucleotides match TRBD2. This CDR3 has 13 amino acids. With V trimmed by 4 bases and J by 9 bases, 7 bases remained unmatched. Germline V gene lookup returns CDR1 SGHNT and CDR2 YYREEE (reference sequence). This CDR3 reads CASSGLDHSEQFF. The DNA of the CDR3 is TGTGCCAGCAGCGGACTAGATCACAGTGAGCAGTTCTTC. The whole variable domain, filled in from reference TRBV5-4 and TRBJ2-1, reads ETGVTQSPTHLIKTRGQQVTLRCSSQSGHNTVSWYQQALGQGPQFIFQYYREEENGRGNFPPRFSGLQFPNYSSELNVNALELDDSALYLCASSGLDHSEQFFGPGTRLTVL.

The V call is TRBV5-1, the J call TRBJ2-3; 9 bases are a match to TRBD1. The length of the CDR3 is 14 residues. The V segment lost 2 bases and the J segment 6 bases; nucleotides outside the gene matches: 4. Germline assignment: CDR1 SGHRS and CDR2 YFSETQ. The DNA for the CDR3 is TGCGCCAGCAGCTTCTCCGGACAGGGGGATACGCAGTATTTT. It yields the protein CASSFSGQGDTQYF.

This rearrangement joins TRBV9 to TRBJ2-1; D not certain. This CDR3 region has 14 residues. Germline V lookup: CDR1 SGDLS, CDR2 YYNGEE. The V end was cut by 0 bases, the J end by 9 bases, with 13 bases between. The CDR3 DNA reads TGTGCCAGCAGCGTAGTAATGGGGTTCGGTGAGCAGTTCTTC. It yields the protein CASSVVMGFGEQFF.

The chain has TRBV7-6 and TRBJ2-1, with D possibly being TRBD2 (7 bases). Trimming stripped 1 base from V and 9 bases from J, with 16 bases between. The length of the CDR3 is 15 residues. The V gene's germline CDR1 is SGHVS and CDR2 FNYEAQ. In DNA form, the CDR3 reads TGTGCCAGCAGCTTAGATGGGGGGGCTGCAGGTGAGCAGTTCTTC. Translating gives CASSLDGGAAGEQFF.

This chain connects TRBV2 to TRBJ1-2; 9 positions agree with TRBD1. The CDR3 is 17 amino acids. Unmatched junction bases numbered 11, after V lost 2 bases and J lost 4 bases. Germline CDR1 is SNHLY and CDR2 is FYNNEI. The CDR3 region is CASSERLWDRDFYGYTF. Here the CDR3 DNA reads TGTGCCAGCAGTGAAAGGCTCTGGGACAGGGATTTCTATGGCTACACCTTC. Supplemented by reference TRBV2 and TRBJ1-2, the full variable domain reads EPEVTQTPSHQVTQMGQEVILRCVPISNHLYFYWYRQILGQKVEFLVSFYNNEISEKSEIFDDQFSVERPDGSNFTLKIRSTKLEDSAMYFCASSERLWDRDFYGYTFGSGTRLTVV.

This clonotype was seen a few times. The V call is TRBV6-2 or TRBV6-3, the J call TRBJ1-1, with D hard to call. The CDR3 covers 13 residues. Per germline, CDR1 MNHEY and CDR2 SVGEGT. V was pared by 2 bases and J by 8 bases, with 12 bases between. The CDR3 DNA is TGTGCCAGCAGTTACCTCCCCACTGTGGAAGCTTTCTTT. It encodes CASSYLPTVEAFF.

The table lists this clonotype with many counts. The V and J genes are TRBV12-3 or TRBV12-4 and TRBJ2-5; D is unresolved. Trimming removed 5 bases at V and 7 bases at J, with 11 bases between. The CDR3 covers 12 residues. CDR3 sequence: CASSPGPRTQYF. The CDR3 DNA sequence: TGTGCCAGCAGTCCCGGTCCCCGGACCCAGTACTTC.

The sample holds many counts of this clonotype. This chain links TRBV4-3 with TRBJ2-3; D ambiguous. CDR1 is LGHNA, CDR2 YSLEER, per germline. This CDR3 is 13 amino acids long. V shed 1 base and J shed 2 bases, with 4 bases lying between them. As DNA, the CDR3 is TGCGCCAGCAGCCAAGGGGCCACAGATACGCAGTATTTT. Its protein is CASSQGATDTQYF.

V usage is TRBV5-6 and J usage is TRBJ2-4, with 7 bases identical to TRBD1. The V and J ends lost 2 bases and 0 bases, in that order; junction bases with no gene match: 8. The germline V gene has CDR1 SGHDT and CDR2 YYEEEE. The CDR3 is 17 amino acids. CDR3 residues: CASSFGYSGGAKNIQYF. The DNA for the CDR3 is TGTGCCAGCAGCTTCGGTTACTCAGGGGGAGCCAAAAACATTCAGTACTTC. The variable domain in full, with the rest retrieved from reference TRBV5-6 and TRBJ2-4, is DAGVTQSPTHLIKTRGQQVTLRCSPKSGHDTVSWYQQALGQGPQFIFQYYEEEERQRGNFPDRFSGHQFPNYSSELNVNALLLGDSALYLCASSFGYSGGAKNIQYFGAGTRLSVL.

In its sample, this clonotype was seen a few times. The chain uses TRBV6-2 or TRBV6-3 and TRBJ2-7, with TRBD2 identical over 7 bases. CDR1 is MNHEY and CDR2 is SVGEGT in the germline V gene. The junction had 17 bases not matched to a gene; V was cut back by 6 bases and J by 9 bases. This CDR3 spans 15 amino acids. In DNA, the CDR3 is TGTGCCAGCAGCTCACAAGGACTAGAGAGATTTGCGCAGTACGTC. This sequence encodes CASSSQGLERFAQYV.